Presented here are 21 T cell receptor beta chains from one specimen sequenced in a study of STAT5B mutations in CD4+ large granular lymphocyte leukemia. Method: immunoSEQ multiplex PCR; TCRdb's copy keeps in-frame clones and lacks some. The table includes about 34,000 clones, over 65% detected once. The sequenced sample consisted of CD4+ T cells from blood buffy coats. The origin of the receptors is a human donor in good health.

The J gene is TRBJ1-4, the V gene TRBV5-6; D ambiguous. Germline V gives CDR1 SGHDT, CDR2 YYEEEE. V was shortened by 0 bases and J by 4 bases, with 7 bases between the two germline ends. The CDR3 loop spans 14 amino acids. CDR3 amino acids: CASSLVAVNEKLFF. The CDR3 DNA sequence: TGTGCCAGCAGCTTGGTGGCCGTTAATGAAAAACTGTTTTTT.

In this sample, this clone turned up once. The gene calls are TRBV7-2 and TRBJ1-4; D not resolved. The CDR3 loop spans 15 amino acids. The V gene lost 2 bases and the J gene lost 3 bases, with 10 bases spanning the gap. Germline lookup yields CDR1 SGHTA and CDR2 FQGNSA. The CDR3 coding sequence is TGTGCCAGCAGCTTAATCCCAGCAGCTAATGAAAAACTGTTTTTT. As protein: CASSLIPAANEKLFF.

The genes are TRBV7-8 and TRBJ2-5; D is unclear. CDR3 length equals 15 residues. CDR1 SGHVS and CDR2 FQNEAQ come from the germline V gene. V lost 0 bases to trimming and J lost 5 bases, with 13 bases between them. DNA of the CDR3: TGTGCCAGCAGCTTAGCCAGAGCAGGCCGGGAGACCCAGTACTTC. Translating gives CASSLARAGRETQYF.

The chain joins TRBV30 to TRBJ2-1; either TRBD1 or TRBD2 may fit D (6 bases each). V was pared by 2 bases and J by 0 bases, with 14 bases between. CDR1 and CDR2 (germline): GTSNPN, SVGIG (reference sequence). CDR3 length: 16 residues. Written as DNA, the CDR3 is TGTGCCTGGAGTCCGAAGGGGGGAACCTCCTACAATGAGCAGTTCTTC. Translated: CAWSPKGGTSYNEQFF.

The rearrangement uses TRBV6-5 and TRBJ1-1, with D possibly TRBD1 on 5 matching bases. The length of the CDR3 is 14 residues. Germline lookup yields CDR1 MNHEY and CDR2 SVGAGI. V lost 2 bases, J lost 6 bases, and 13 bases lay in between. The DNA for the CDR3 is TGTGCCAGCAGTTACGGAGGGGTAGTCCCTGAAGCTTTCTTT. Amino acids: CASSYGGVVPEAFF.

V and J are TRBV4-1 and TRBJ2-5; TRBD1 matches at 9 bases. The CDR3 consists of 15 residues. The V segment lost 4 bases and the J segment 2 bases; nucleotides outside the gene matches: 5. Germline CDR1 and CDR2: MGHRA and YSYEKL. CDR3 in amino acids: CASSPGQGNQETQYF. Written as DNA, the CDR3 is TGCGCCAGCAGCCCGGGACAGGGAAATCAAGAGACCCAGTACTTC.

The table lists this clone with a few counts. V gene TRBV6-1 combines with J gene TRBJ2-3, with D hard to call. The V and J ends lost 7 bases and 0 bases respectively, with 8 bases between them. Germline CDR1 reads MNHNS; CDR2 reads SASEGT. The CDR3 extends over 13 amino acids. CDR3: CASKWPSTDTQYF. CDR3 nucleotides: TGTGCCAGCAAGTGGCCCAGCACAGATACGCAGTATTTT.

V usage is TRBV15 and J usage is TRBJ2-1; 8 nucleotides align to TRBD1. The V gene end was trimmed by 8 bases and the J gene end by 1 base; junction bases not matched to a gene: 7. Per germline, CDR1 LNHNV and CDR2 YYDKDF (reference sequence). The CDR3 has 15 amino acids. CDR3: CATSLDRASYNEQFF. The CDR3 coding sequence is TGTGCCACCTCCCTGGACAGGGCATCCTACAATGAGCAGTTCTTC.

The gene calls are TRBV7-8 and TRBJ2-7; D might be TRBD1 (5 bases). V was pared by 5 bases and J by 7 bases, with 24 bases between. The CDR3 runs 16 residues. CDR1 is SGHVS and CDR2 is FQNEAQ in the germline V gene. Here the CDR3 reads CASSPPRFRAAGEQYF. CDR3 nucleotide sequence: TGTGCCAGCAGCCCCCCCCGCTTCCGGGCGGCAGGGGAGCAGTACTTC.

A few counts support this clone. This chain links TRBV28 with TRBJ1-1, with 9 bases aligning to TRBD1. Unmatched junction bases numbered 9, after V lost 6 bases and J lost 1 base. The CDR3 runs 16 residues. Germline values: CDR1 MDHEN, CDR2 SYDVKM. The CDR3 nucleotides read TGTGCCAGCAGCCGACCGACAGGGGGACAGAACACTGAAGCTTTCTTT. It is translated as CASSRPTGGQNTEAFF.

This clone turned up a few times. This chain links TRBV5-1 with TRBJ1-5; D perhaps matches TRBD1 (5 bases). Deletions cut 2 bases from V and 5 bases from J, with 20 bases between. This CDR3 contains 17 residues. In germline, CDR1 is SGHRS, CDR2 YFSETQ. The CDR3 reads CASSFDITGRGHQPQHF. CDR3 coding DNA: TGCGCCAGCAGCTTCGATATTACGGGACGGGGACATCAGCCCCAGCATTTT.

This clone was seen more than once but under ten times. The genes are TRBV9 and TRBJ2-5; D might be TRBD1 or TRBD2, each matching 6 bases. CDR1 is SGDLS, CDR2 YYNGEE, per germline. This CDR3 contains 16 residues. The germline V and J ends were trimmed by 3 bases and 4 bases, with 19 bases remaining between them. The CDR3 loop is CASSDGDLGGRETQYF. Here the CDR3 DNA reads TGTGCCAGCAGCGATGGGGACTTAGGGGGACGAGAGACCCAGTACTTC.

The chain links TRBV7-2 to TRBJ1-2, with D tentatively TRBD1 (6 bases). Germline V gene lookup returns CDR1 SGHTA and CDR2 FQGNSA. The V end lost 0 bases, the J end lost 4 bases, and 9 bases lay between the germline ends. This CDR3 comprises 14 residues. The CDR3, as DNA: TGTGCCAGCAGCTTAGCGCTGGGGGCCTATGGCTACACCTTC. Translated, it gives CASSLALGAYGYTF. Full variable domain (missing parts from reference TRBV7-2 and TRBJ1-2): GAGVSQSPSNKVTEKGKDVELRCDPISGHTALYWYRQSLGQGLEFLIYFQGNSAPDKSGLPSDRFSAERTGGSVSTLTIQRTQQEDSAVYLCASSLALGAYGYTFGSGTRLTVV.

This chain links TRBV4-3 with TRBJ2-7; 7 bases map to TRBD2. This CDR3 comprises 15 residues. Germline-derived CDR1 and CDR2 are LGHNA and YSLEER. J lost 2 bases, V lost 4 bases, and 8 bases had no gene match. CDR3 nucleotide sequence: TGCGCCAGCAGCCCGGGAGGAGGCCGCGCCTACGAGCAGTACTTC. This codes for CASSPGGGRAYEQYF.

This clone turned up a few times. The chain is built from TRBV15 and TRBJ1-6, with a tentative D call TRBD1 (6 bases). CDR3 length equals 16 residues. Trimming took off 0 bases at V and 9 bases at J, with 15 bases between the two ends. CDR1 LNHNV and CDR2 YYDKDF come from the germline V gene (reference sequence). Here the CDR3 DNA reads TGTGCCACCAGCAGAGATCTGGGGGCCGCGGGTTCACCCCTCCACTTT. Translated: CATSRDLGAAGSPLHF.

The chain uses TRBV27 and TRBJ2-5; the D gene is possibly TRBD2 (5 bases). CDR1 is MNHEY, CDR2 SMNVEV, per germline (reference sequence). The CDR3 spans 14 residues. Trimming removed 5 bases at V and 2 bases at J, with 12 bases between. The CDR3 region has the DNA TGTGCCAGCAGTCCGAGGGCCTCACAAGAGACCCAGTACTTC. Translated: CASSPRASQETQYF.

This chain connects TRBV2 to TRBJ2-3; D uncertain. Germline CDR1 and CDR2: SNHLY and FYNNEI. V dropped 6 bases and J dropped 4 bases, with 5 bases sitting between them. The CDR3 sequence is 11 residues long. CDR3 sequence: CASRGSDTQYF. The CDR3, as DNA: TGTGCCAGCAGAGGTTCAGATACGCAGTATTTT.

The rearrangement joins TRBV2 to TRBJ1-1; D is unresolved. In germline, CDR1 is SNHLY, CDR2 FYNNEI. CDR3 length: 15 amino acids. Trimming removed 5 bases from V and 0 bases from J, with 13 bases in between. CDR3 bases: TGTGCCAGCAGTTATGAGCCTGCCTTGAACACTGAAGCTTTCTTT. It is translated as CASSYEPALNTEAFF.

This clone appeared a few times. This chain joins TRBV5-8 and TRBJ1-6; 9 bases are shared with TRBD1. CDR1 and CDR2 (germline): SGHTS, YDEGEE. V dropped 4 bases and J dropped 0; count of bases not matched to a gene: 8. CDR3 length equals 18 residues. The CDR3 here is CASSMDRGTSSYNSPLHF. The DNA for the CDR3 is TGTGCCAGCAGCATGGACAGGGGAACTAGCTCCTATAATTCACCCCTCCACTTT.

The chain is built from TRBV19 and TRBJ2-5; no firm D call. Germline V gene sequence: CDR1 LNHDA, CDR2 SQIVND (reference sequence). V was clipped by 5 bases and J by 1 base, with 8 bases between them. This CDR3 has 13 amino acids. CDR3 coding DNA: TGTGCCAGTAGTCCCTATCCCCAAGAGACCCAGTACTTC. Protein sequence: CASSPYPQETQYF.

The chain carries TRBV6-6 and TRBJ2-7; D gene uncertain. From germline, CDR1 is MNHNY and CDR2 SVGAGI (reference sequence). CDR3 size: 12 residues. V shed 0 bases and J shed 5 bases, with 5 bases lying between them. DNA of the CDR3: TGTGCCAGCAGTTACTCTGAGGACGAGCAGTACTTC. Protein product: CASSYSEDEQYF.